Listed below are T cell receptor beta chains from one sample, sequenced in a study of T cell changes during pregnancy in multiple sclerosis. Using immunoSEQ multiplex PCR, the repertoire was profiled, and TCRdb retains in-frame clones only, with some absent. Among roughly 90,000 clones listed, 75% to 95% were seen once. Sequenced here: peripheral blood, sampled in the first trimester of pregnancy. The receptors originated from a female donor in good health, enrolled as a control in a pregnancy study. The CDR3 runs from the conserved cysteine through the conserved F or W. D genes are given only for firm matches. Part of the rows lack a size; the others show once, few, many or a class for expanded clones.

>NA|TRBJ1-3|TRBV7-9|NA
CASSPITGTGNTIYF
TGTGCCAGCAGCCCGATTACAGGGACCGGAAACACCATATATTTT
>TRBD2|TRBJ2-2|TRBV28|NA
CASSFGTSVFGELFF
TGTGCCAGCAGTTTCGGGACTAGCGTTTTCGGGGAGCTGTTTTTT
>NA|TRBJ1-4|TRBV28|NA
CASSSRQDQREKLFF
TGTGCCAGCAGTTCCCGACAGGATCAGAGGGAAAAACTGTTTTTT
>NA|TRBJ1-2|TRBV6-5|NA
CASSYSTPGGYTF
TGTGCCAGCAGTTACTCGACCCCGGGGGGCTACACCTTC
>NA|TRBJ2-7|TRBV29-1|once
CSVVNRAYEQYF
TGCAGCGTTGTAAACAGGGCCTACGAGCAGTACTTC
>NA|TRBJ2-1|TRBV7-2|NA
CASSMNRDQFF
TGTGCCAGCAGCATGAACAGGGATCAGTTCTTC
>TRBD1|TRBJ1-1|TRBV27|NA
CASSLPGTGEAFF
TGTGCCAGCAGTCTTCCCGGGACAGGTGAAGCTTTCTTT
>TRBD1|TRBJ2-1|TRBV6-6|NA
CASRAGGRDEQFF
TGTGCCAGCAGGGCAGGGGGCAGGGATGAGCAGTTCTTC
>NA|TRBJ1-2|TRBV7-3|NA
CATPGKGNYGYTF
TGTGCCACCCCGGGAAAGGGAAACTATGGCTACACCTTC
>NA|TRBJ1-2|TRBV7-2|NA
CASSRTGFLLELGYGYTF
TGTGCCAGCAGCCGCACAGGGTTTCTATTAGAGTTGGGCTATGGCTACACCTTC
>TRBD2|TRBJ2-1|TRBV7-3|NA
CASSVDGLAGGGEQFF
TGTGCCAGCAGCGTCGACGGACTAGCGGGGGGCGGTGAGCAGTTCTTC
>TRBD1|TRBJ2-2|TRBV7-3|once
CASSMQGAQDTGELFF
TGTGCCAGCAGCATGCAGGGGGCGCAGGACACCGGGGAGCTGTTTTTT
>NA|TRBJ1-2|TRBV4-3|NA
CASSPNRNYGYTF
TGCGCCAGCAGCCCGAACAGAAACTATGGCTACACCTTC
>TRBD2|TRBJ2-7|TRBV4-3|NA
CASSHRAGGSYEQYF
TGCGCCAGCAGCCATAGAGCGGGGGGTTCCTACGAGCAGTACTTC
>TRBD2|TRBJ2-2|TRBV2|NA
CASMGGRTGELFF
TGTGCCAGCATGGGAGGGCGCACCGGGGAGCTGTTTTTT
>TRBD2|TRBJ2-7|TRBV27|NA
CASSPRLAGVYEQYF
TGTGCCAGCAGCCCGCGACTAGCGGGGGTCTACGAGCAGTACTTC
>TRBD1|TRBJ1-2|TRBV28|NA
CASSPGTGANYGYTF
TGTGCCAGCAGTCCGGGGACAGGGGCGAACTATGGCTACACCTTC
>TRBD1|TRBJ2-6|TRBV27|NA
CASSFWGRGRSGANVLTF
TGTGCCAGCAGTTTCTGGGGCAGGGGGCGCTCTGGGGCCAACGTCCTGACTTTC
>NA|TRBJ1-1|TRBV4-3|NA
CASSQVTTGNTEAFF
TGCGCCAGCAGCCAAGTGACCACAGGGAACACTGAAGCTTTCTTT
>TRBD2|TRBJ2-1|TRBV11-3|NA
CASSLGYSGGLLNEQFF
TGTGCCAGCAGCTTAGGATACTCGGGGGGGCTATTGAATGAGCAGTTCTTC
>NA|TRBJ1-1|TRBV25-1|NA
CASSELTGRSSEAFF
TGTGCCAGCAGTGAGCTAACAGGGCGGAGCAGTGAAGCTTTCTTT
>TRBD1|TRBJ2-5|TRBV6-5|NA
CASRPGQGFLLGQYF
TGTGCCAGCAGGCCGGGACAGGGGTTTCTCTTGGGGCAGTACTTC
>NA|TRBJ1-4|TRBV11-2|NA
CASSSAVATNEKLFF
TGTGCCAGCAGTTCGGCGGTCGCAACTAATGAAAAACTGTTTTTT
>NA|TRBJ2-5|TRBV14|NA
CASSQSTGLGTQYF
TGTGCCAGCAGCCAATCCACAGGGTTGGGGACCCAGTACTTC